The source of this TCR beta chain is a study of OX40 agonist ivuxolimab in advanced cancers. Clones were sequenced by immunoSEQ multiplex PCR, and TCRdb holds only the in-frame ones, with some missing. The repertoire consists of tens of thousands of clones, with roughly 85% occurring once and the leading ten covering about 4.5%. Germline CDR1 SGHTS, CDR2 YDEGEE. The CDR3 is made up of 18 amino acids. V lost 3 bases and J 2 bases, leaving 22 bases between the germline ends. The sequences come from CD4+ or CD8+ T cells sorted from blood, collected in a trial of the OX40 agonist ivuxolimab. The rearrangement joins TRBV5-8 to TRBJ2-3, with a weak D call TRBD1 (6 bases). This clonotype originated in an adult with an advanced solid tumor such as melanoma, head and neck, liver or kidney cancer. CDR3 nucleotides: TGTGCCAGCAGCTCCCCGACGGACAGTAAGCACTACACAGATACGCAGTATTTT. It yields the protein CASSSPTDSKHYTDTQYF.